The 14 T cell receptor beta chains below were found in one sample sequenced in a study of cytotoxic CD8 clonotypes in ibrutinib-treated CLL. Clones were read by immunoSEQ multiplex PCR, and TCRdb kept only the in-frame ones, dropping some. In the table there are 150,000 or so clones, about 78% of which are singletons. The sample was PBMCs, taken after 24 months of ibrutinib treatment. These receptors came from a human donor with chronic lymphocytic leukemia.

This chain connects TRBV7-3 to TRBJ2-3, with D possibly being TRBD2 (6 bases). Germline CDR1 SGHTA, CDR2 FQGTGA. V was clipped by 5 bases and J by 2 bases, with 11 bases between them. This CDR3 has 14 residues. The CDR3 region has the DNA TGTGCCAGCAGCGGCGGGGACCACACAGATACGCAGTATTTT. It yields the protein CASSGGDHTDTQYF.

This rearrangement joins TRBV4-3 to TRBJ1-5; D is undetermined. Germline V gives CDR1 LGHNA, CDR2 YSLEER. The CDR3 runs to 13 residues. The V end was cut by 0 bases, the J end by 2 bases, with 2 bases between. CDR3 in amino acids: CASSQDGNQPQHF. CDR3 coding DNA: TGCGCCAGCAGCCAAGATGGCAATCAGCCCCAGCATTTT.

This chain connects TRBV15 to TRBJ1-5; D gene unclear. There are 14 residues in the CDR3. V lost 1 base and J lost 1, with 5 bases in between. In germline, CDR1 is LNHNV, CDR2 YYDKDF (reference sequence). CDR3 sequence: CATSRVGSNQPQHF. DNA for the CDR3: TGTGCCACCAGCAGAGTTGGCAGCAATCAGCCCCAGCATTTT.

The chain carries TRBV7-2 and TRBJ2-3; 9 nucleotides align to TRBD2. J lost 7 bases, V lost 0 bases, and 8 bases had no gene match. This CDR3 region has 16 residues. The V gene's germline CDR1 is SGHTA and CDR2 FQGNSA. CDR3 sequence: CASSLARASGTNTQYF. The CDR3 DNA is TGTGCCAGCAGCTTAGCGCGGGCTAGCGGGACGAATACGCAGTATTTT. Full variable domain (outside the CDR3, taken from reference TRBV7-2 and TRBJ2-3): GAGVSQSPSNKVTEKGKDVELRCDPISGHTALYWYRQSLGQGLEFLIYFQGNSAPDKSGLPSDRFSAERTGGSVSTLTIQRTQQEDSAVYLCASSLARASGTNTQYFGPGTRLTVL.

This chain uses TRBV25-1 with TRBJ1-4, with a possible D match to TRBD1 (5 bases). Germline loops: CDR1 MGHDK, CDR2 SYGVNS. This CDR3 has 14 residues. V lost 1 base and J lost 8, with 11 bases in between. CDR3: CASSELGGQEKLFF. CDR3 nucleotides: TGTGCCAGCAGTGAATTGGGGGGTCAGGAAAAACTGTTTTTT.

V gene TRBV29-1 combines with J gene TRBJ1-4; maybe TRBD1 (5 bases). Trimming removed 3 bases at V and 4 bases at J, with 9 bases between. Per germline, CDR1 SQVTM and CDR2 ANQGSEA. This CDR3 contains 13 residues. DNA for the CDR3: TGCAGCGTTGATGGGGGGGTTAATGAAAAACTGTTTTTT. Its translation is CSVDGGVNEKLFF. The whole variable domain, remainder taken from reference TRBV29-1 and TRBJ1-4, is SAVISQKPSRDICQRGTSLTIQCQVDSQVTMMFWYRQQPGQSLTLIATANQGSEATYESGFVIDKFPISRPNLTFSTLTVSNMSPEDSSIYLCSVDGGVNEKLFFGSGTQLSVL.

This sequence joins TRBV28 and TRBJ1-4; D may be TRBD1 (5 bases). Germline V gene data show CDR1 as MDHEN and CDR2 as SYDVKM. This CDR3 comprises 12 residues. Trimming took 8 bases from V and 7 from J, leaving 11 bases between them. The CDR3 spells CASGVRGEKLFF. CDR3 sequence (DNA): TGTGCCAGCGGGGTTAGGGGTGAAAAACTGTTTTTT.

The chain employs TRBV2 and TRBJ2-7; D remains ambiguous. V gave up 1 base and J gave up 5 bases, with 12 bases separating them. The germline CDR1 and CDR2 sequences are SNHLY and FYNNEI. This CDR3 region has 14 residues. The CDR3 DNA follows: TGTGCCAGCAGTGAAGGTTTGGTGGTGGACGAGCAGTACTTC. The encoded protein is CASSEGLVVDEQYF.

The chain recombines TRBV5-1 with TRBJ2-7, with D perhaps matching TRBD1 (6 bases). Per the germline V gene, CDR1 is SGHRS and CDR2 is YFSETQ. The CDR3 contains 16 residues. V lost 0 bases and J lost 7, with 20 bases in between. This chain's CDR3 is CASSLAGTPGWREQYF. The CDR3 DNA follows: TGCGCCAGCAGCTTGGCCGGGACACCAGGGTGGCGGGAGCAGTACTTC. Full variable domain (rest looked up from reference TRBV5-1 and TRBJ2-7): KAGVTQTPRYLIKTRGQQVTLSCSPISGHRSVSWYQQTPGQGLQFLFEYFSETQRNKGNFPGRFSGRQFSNSRSEMNVSTLELGDSALYLCASSLAGTPGWREQYFGPGTRLTVT.

This sequence joins TRBV5-8 and TRBJ2-6, with 9 bases that match TRBD1. Germline lookup yields CDR1 SGHTS and CDR2 YDEGEE. The CDR3 covers 17 residues. With 3 bases clipped from V and 2 bases from J, the junction kept 6 bases outside the gene matches. CDR3: CASSWGQGPAGANVLTF. CDR3 coding DNA: TGTGCCAGCAGCTGGGGACAGGGTCCGGCTGGGGCCAACGTCCTGACTTTC. The full variable domain, rest sourced from reference TRBV5-8 and TRBJ2-6, is EAGVTQSPTHLIKTRGQQATLRCSPISGHTSVYWYQQALGLGLQFLLWYDEGEERNRGNFPPRFSGRQFPNYSSELNVNALELEDSALYLCASSWGQGPAGANVLTFGAGSRLTVL.

The chain combines TRBV7-9 with TRBJ1-2; D gene unclear. CDR1 is SEHNR and CDR2 is FQNEAQ in the germline V gene (reference sequence). The CDR3 extends over 13 amino acids. Trimming left V 3 bases short and J 6 bases short, with 11 bases between. CDR3 DNA sequence: TGTGCCAGCAGCTTCGACTCCTGGGATGGCTACACCTTC. The encoded protein is CASSFDSWDGYTF.

The chain uses TRBV7-9 and TRBJ2-7; 7 bases fit TRBD1. The germline CDR1 and CDR2 sequences are SEHNR and FQNEAQ (reference sequence). Trimming removed 4 bases from V and 5 bases from J; junction bases left unmatched: 2. The CDR3 loop spans 12 amino acids. The chain's CDR3 is CASSWDSNEQYF. CDR3 DNA: TGTGCCAGCAGCTGGGACAGCAACGAGCAGTACTTC.

This clone was recorded once. The chain carries TRBV6-6 and TRBJ1-6; the D is unclear. Germline-derived CDR1 and CDR2 are MNHNY and SVGAGI (reference sequence). Trimming removed 6 bases at V and 6 bases at J, with 9 bases between. There are 13 residues in the CDR3. The CDR3 sequence: CASRPAVNSPLHF. As DNA, the CDR3 is TGTGCCAGCAGGCCCGCGGTTAATTCACCCCTCCACTTT.

The CDR3 sequence: CATGDGTSGYNEQFF. CDR3 bases: TGTGCCACAGGTGACGGGACTAGCGGATACAATGAGCAGTTCTTC. The V and J genes are TRBV19 and TRBJ2-1; TRBD2 aligns across 11 bases. The CDR3 runs to 15 residues. V trimming: 10 bases; J trimming: 4 bases; junction bases outside the gene matches: 9. Germline V CDR1 and CDR2: LNHDA, SQIVND (reference sequence).